The 5 T cell receptor beta chains reported below all come from one sample, sequenced in a study of graft-versus-host responses after intestinal transplantation. Sequencing used immunoSEQ multiplex PCR; TCRdb keeps in-frame clones, though not all of them. This table has around 15,000 clones, around 90% appearing once. Source: PBMCs, taken around 110 days after intestinal transplant. These receptor sequences come from a human patient who received an intestinal transplant, so some T cells may come from the graft donor.

This chain uses TRBV18 with TRBJ2-5; D gene unclear. Germline V gene sequence: CDR1 KGHSH, CDR2 LQKENI. This CDR3 region has 15 residues. V was trimmed by 6 bases and J by 3 bases, leaving 17 bases between them. The CDR3 bases are TGTGCCAGCTCCCCGGAACAGAGGTGGGAAGAGACCCAGTACTTC. Encoded protein: CASSPEQRWEETQYF.

The chain links TRBV6-4 to TRBJ2-1; the D gene could be TRBD1 or TRBD2 (5 bases each). The CDR3 is 15 amino acids. Trimming took off 3 bases at V and 4 bases at J, with 13 bases between the two ends. Germline V gene lookup returns CDR1 MRHNA and CDR2 SNTAGT. CDR3 DNA: TGTGCCAGCAGTGAGGGACCAACCAGGTACAATGAGCAGTTCTTC. It is translated as CASSEGPTRYNEQFF.

V and J are TRBV6-1 and TRBJ2-1, with 7 bases that match TRBD2. This CDR3 contains 15 residues. V shed 7 bases, J shed 5 bases, and the junction held 11 bases outside the gene matches. Germline V CDR1 and CDR2: MNHNS, SASEGT. CDR3 DNA sequence: TGTGCCAGCAAAGTGATGGCGGGAGTAGACAATGAGCAGTTCTTC. Protein sequence: CASKVMAGVDNEQFF.

The V and J genes are TRBV29-1 and TRBJ2-1; 7 positions agree with TRBD2. The germline V gene has CDR1 SQVTM and CDR2 ANQGSEA. The CDR3 has 13 residues. Losses at the gene ends were 5 bases for V and 1 base for J; bases not matched to a gene: 2. CDR3 loop: CSVLGGSYNEQFF. The CDR3 DNA is TGCAGCGTTTTGGGAGGGTCCTACAATGAGCAGTTCTTC.

The chain employs TRBV4-1 and TRBJ2-2; no firm D call. The V gene lost 0 bases and the J gene lost 3 bases, with 14 bases spanning the gap. The CDR3 length is 17 residues. Germline V gene lookup returns CDR1 MGHRA and CDR2 YSYEKL. CDR3 loop: CASSQDSNGPYTGELFF. The CDR3 DNA sequence: TGCGCCAGCAGCCAAGATTCAAACGGGCCCTACACCGGGGAGCTGTTTTTT.